What follows are 24 T cell receptor beta chains derived from one specimen sequenced in a study of T cells in Graves' hyperthyroidism and ophthalmopathy. Regions amplified from RNA transcripts were the TCR beta CDR3 regions. First-round RT-PCR targeting the TCR CDR3 was performed with the HTBI primer set. TCRdb passed the multiplex PCR reads through MiXCR, listing each CDR3 protein once. The sample has a few hundred thousand distinct CDR3 sequences, approximately 14% seen once. Sequencing used blood. These receptors all stem from a young woman with Graves' hyperthyroidism.

In this sample, this clonotype turned up a few times. The chain carries TRBV11-2 and TRBJ2-7; 14 nucleotides match TRBD2. Germline V gene data show CDR1 as SGHAT and CDR2 as FQNNGV. CDR3 length: 17 residues. Trimming at V came to 1 base and at J to 7 bases, leaving 9 bases not matched to a gene. The CDR3 region is CASSLVQGLAGVKEQYF. In DNA form, the CDR3 reads TGTGCCAGCAGCTTAGTGCAGGGACTAGCGGGAGTTAAAGAGCAGTACTTC.

This clonotype occurred a few times. This rearrangement joins TRBV12-3 or TRBV12-4 to TRBJ1-5; 8 bases fit TRBD1. The CDR3 is 12 residues long. V lost 10 bases and J lost 7; bases outside the gene matches: 6. CDR3 coding DNA: TGTGCCACCCAGGGGGCCGGCCAGCCCCAGCATTTT. This codes for CATQGAGQPQHF.

Turning to this clonotype: A much larger clone lies one base from this, so it may be a read error. The chain couples TRBV18 to TRBJ2-3; D possibly corresponds to TRBD1 (5 bases). CDR3 length: 15 amino acids. Germline V lookup: CDR1 KGHSH, CDR2 LQKENI. In nucleotides, the CDR3 is TGTACCAGCTCACCACGTATGGACATCACAGATACGCAGTATTTT. Translated, it gives CTSSPRMDITDTQYF.

This clonotype was detected many times. This rearrangement joins TRBV7-2 to TRBJ1-5, with 7 nucleotides matching TRBD1. The V and J ends lost 2 bases and 1 base, in that order; junction bases with no gene match: 2. Germline values: CDR1 SGHTA, CDR2 FQGNSA. The CDR3 extends over 15 amino acids. Written as DNA, the CDR3 is TGTGCCAGCAGCTTAACCAGGGGGAGCAATCAGCCCCAGCATTTT. Its protein product is CASSLTRGSNQPQHF.

This clonotype occurred many times. V and J are TRBV28 and TRBJ2-7; TRBD2 aligns across 7 bases. The ends lost 2 bases at V and 0 bases at J; junction bases unmatched: 4. Germline assignment: CDR1 MDHEN and CDR2 SYDVKM. CDR3 size: 15 residues. This chain's CDR3 is CASSLPSGISYEQYF. For the CDR3, the DNA is TGTGCCAGCAGTTTACCTAGCGGTATCTCCTACGAGCAGTACTTC.

This clonotype was seen ten or more times. This chain connects TRBV20-1 to TRBJ2-7; 7 positions match TRBD1. The J segment lost 2 bases and the V segment lost 6 bases, leaving 13 bases of the junction unmatched. The germline gives CDR1 DFQATT, CDR2 SNEGSKA (reference sequence). There are 15 residues in the CDR3. The CDR3 region is CSAAGQVVPPYEQYF. DNA for the CDR3: TGCAGTGCGGCTGGACAGGTTGTCCCGCCCTACGAGCAGTACTTC.

This clonotype was recorded at least ten times. V gene TRBV27 combines with J gene TRBJ2-3; D unresolved. The V gene's germline CDR1 is MNHEY and CDR2 SMNVEV (reference sequence). With 9 bases removed from V and 5 bases from J, the gap between germline ends came to 21 bases. The CDR3 consists of 15 residues. The CDR3 reads CARSRGHLLEDTQYF. The CDR3 region has the DNA TGTGCCAGGTCCCGTGGGCACCTCCTGGAAGATACGCAGTATTTT.

V gene TRBV20-1 combines with J gene TRBJ2-7; D is possibly TRBD2 (5 bases). Between the trimmed V and J ends, which lost 0 bases and 0 bases, there was a span of 18 bases. The CDR3 sequence is 17 residues long. CDR1 is DFQATT, CDR2 SNEGSKA, per germline (reference sequence). The CDR3 DNA sequence: TGCAGTGCTAGAGACATTAAACGGGGATCAATCTCCTACGAGCAGTACTTC. This codes for CSARDIKRGSISYEQYF.

J is TRBJ2-3 and V is TRBV29-1, with TRBD2 identical over 7 bases. Germline V CDR1 and CDR2: SQVTM, ANQGSEA. The CDR3 runs to 16 residues. V gave up 3 bases and J gave up 5 bases; unmatched junction bases: 14. The CDR3: CSVDPNFAGVGDTQYF. The CDR3 DNA is TGCAGCGTTGATCCCAATTTTGCGGGAGTGGGAGATACGCAGTATTTT.

A few counts support this clonotype. The rearrangement uses TRBV4-1 and TRBJ2-1; D is ambiguous. V was pared by 1 base and J by 9 bases, with 7 bases between. CDR1 and CDR2 from the germline V gene are MGHRA and YSYEKL. The CDR3 covers 12 residues. The CDR3 nucleotides are TGCGCCAGCAGCCAAGTTTCCGGTGAGCAGTTCTTC. Translated, it gives CASSQVSGEQFF.

The genes are TRBV28 and TRBJ1-5, with D maybe TRBD1 (5 bases). Germline assignment: CDR1 MDHEN and CDR2 SYDVKM. The CDR3 extends over 15 amino acids. The V gene lost 6 bases and the J gene lost 6 bases, with 18 bases spanning the gap. CDR3 sequence reads: CASSPLGTRVQPQHF. CDR3 in DNA: TGTGCCAGCAGCCCCTTGGGGACGAGGGTTCAGCCCCAGCATTTT.

Details on this clonotype: Relative to the germline gene, one junction end is altered; a read error may explain this. The CDR3 DNA is TGTGCCGGCAGCATAACAGGGACAGATACGCAGTATTTT. It is translated as CAGSITGTDTQYF. This chain links TRBV6-2 or TRBV6-3 with TRBJ2-3; D may be TRBD1 (6 bases). The germline V gene encodes CDR1 MNHEY and CDR2 SVGEGT. The CDR3 is 13 amino acids.

This clonotype has at least ten counts. The V call is TRBV7-2, the J call TRBJ2-1; 7 nucleotides align to TRBD1. Looked up from germline, CDR1 is SGHTA and CDR2 is FQGNSA. J gave up 5 bases and V 5 bases, and 9 bases lay outside the gene matches. The length of the CDR3 is 15 residues. The CDR3 sequence: CASSRDRVPHNEQFF. In nucleotides, the CDR3 is TGTGCCAGCAGCCGTGACAGGGTTCCCCACAATGAGCAGTTCTTC. The complete variable domain, with remaining parts taken from reference TRBV7-2 and TRBJ2-1, reads GAGVSQSPSNKVTEKGKDVELRCDPISGHTALYWYRQSLGQGLEFLIYFQGNSAPDKSGLPSDRFSAERTGGSVSTLTIQRTQQEDSAVYLCASSRDRVPHNEQFFGPGTRLTVL.

This clonotype was seen repeatedly, ten times or more. The chain recombines TRBV3-1 with TRBJ2-7; D remains ambiguous. Germline CDR1 reads LGHDT; CDR2 reads YNNKEL (reference sequence). Trimming stripped 0 bases from V and 3 bases from J, with 3 bases between. The CDR3 sequence is 12 residues long. The CDR3 reads CASSQDFYEQYF. DNA for the CDR3: TGTGCCAGCAGCCAAGATTTCTACGAGCAGTACTTC.

This clonotype was observed a handful of times. The rearrangement joins TRBV6-1 to TRBJ2-7, with D uncertain. CDR3 length: 13 amino acids. The V end was cut by 7 bases, the J end by 5 bases, with 15 bases between. The V gene's germline CDR1 is MNHNS and CDR2 SASEGT. The CDR3 DNA reads TGTGCCAGCACACGCGGTGGTAGGGACGAGCAGTACTTC. It specifies CASTRGGRDEQYF.

In this sample, this clonotype turned up a few times. The chain recombines TRBV24-1 with TRBJ2-1, with D tentatively TRBD1 (5 bases). Germline loops: CDR1 KGHDR, CDR2 SFDVKD. The length of the CDR3 is 16 residues. V was shortened by 7 bases and J by 0 bases, with 15 bases between the two germline ends. CDR3 in amino acids: CATRFPQGCSYNEQFF. The CDR3 bases are TGTGCCACCAGGTTCCCCCAGGGATGCTCCTACAATGAGCAGTTCTTC.

The rearrangement links TRBV9 to TRBJ2-2; 8 positions agree with TRBD2. From germline, CDR1 is SGDLS and CDR2 YYNGEE. This CDR3 region has 16 residues. J lost 6 bases, V lost 0 bases, and 7 bases had no gene match. CDR3 DNA sequence: TGTGCCAGCAGCGTAGGCACTAGCGGTCTTTCCGGGGAGCTGTTTTTT. This codes for CASSVGTSGLSGELFF.

In its sample, this clonotype was seen many times. The V and J genes are TRBV12-3 or TRBV12-4 and TRBJ2-1; 13 bases map to TRBD2. J gave up 3 bases and V 5 bases, and 4 bases lay outside the gene matches. The CDR3 is 16 residues long. CDR3 DNA sequence: TGTGCCAGCAGTATGGGACTAGCGGGAATCTACAATGAGCAGTTCTTC. Protein product: CASSMGLAGIYNEQFF.

The rearrangement joins TRBV19 to TRBJ2-6; no reliable D call. The CDR3 extends over 13 amino acids. Deletions cut 3 bases from V and 4 bases from J, with 4 bases between. From germline, CDR1 is LNHDA and CDR2 SQIVND (reference sequence). CDR3 loop: CASSMRGANVLTF. CDR3 nucleotide sequence: TGTGCCAGTAGTATGCGGGGGGCCAACGTCCTGACTTTC. Based on the CDR3 plus reference TRBV19 and TRBJ2-6, the full variable domain is DGGITQSPKYLFRKEGQNVTLSCEQNLNHDAMYWYRQDPGQGLRLIYYSQIVNDFQKGDIAEGYSVSREKKESFPLTVTSAQKNPTAFYLCASSMRGANVLTFGAGSRLTVL.

This clonotype appeared a single time. The chain couples TRBV24-1 to TRBJ1-1; D call uncertain. Per germline, CDR1 KGHDR and CDR2 SFDVKD. The length of the CDR3 is 13 residues. Between the trimmed V and J ends, which lost 1 base and 4 bases, there was a span of 6 bases. The CDR3 spells CATSDFDRTEAFF. Written as DNA, the CDR3 is TGTGCCACCAGTGATTTCGATCGCACTGAAGCTTTCTTT.

The rearrangement uses TRBV7-9 and TRBJ1-1; D remains unclear. The V end was cut by 5 bases, the J end by 5 bases, with 9 bases between. Per the germline V gene, CDR1 is SEHNR and CDR2 is FQNEAQ (reference sequence). The CDR3 loop spans 12 amino acids. The CDR3 nucleotides read TGTGCCAGCAGCCCCGTTTGGACTGAAGCTTTCTTT. It yields the protein CASSPVWTEAFF.

This clonotype was seen ten or more times. The rearrangement links TRBV4-3 to TRBJ1-1; possible D gene TRBD1, 6 bases. V lost 2 bases and J lost 4, with 14 bases in between. Germline lookup yields CDR1 LGHNA and CDR2 YSLEER. The CDR3 sequence is 15 residues long. CDR3 residues: CASSQLGDKATEAFF. CDR3 sequence (DNA): TGCGCCAGCAGCCAACTTGGGGACAAGGCCACTGAAGCTTTCTTT.

This rearrangement joins TRBV6-1 to TRBJ2-2, with TRBD1 as a possible D gene (6 bases). Germline values: CDR1 MNHNS, CDR2 SASEGT. V was clipped by 11 bases and J by 6 bases, with 13 bases between them. The CDR3 is 12 residues long. The DNA of the CDR3 is TGTGCCGGAGGACAGAGGGCCGGGGAGCTGTTTTTT. Its protein product is CAGGQRAGELFF.

This clonotype was detected ten times or more. V and J are TRBV12-5 and TRBJ2-6; possibly TRBD2 for D (6 bases). Between the trimmed V and J ends, which lost 5 bases and 0 bases, there was a span of 14 bases. This CDR3 has 17 amino acids. Germline CDR1 is LGHNT and CDR2 is FRNRAP. CDR3 coding DNA: TGTGCTAGTGGTCCCGGACTAAGTATCTCTGGGGCCAACGTCCTGACTTTC. Its translation is CASGPGLSISGANVLTF.